This TCR beta chain was retrieved from a study of control samples from healthy donors and cancer patients. Assay: immunoSEQ multiplex PCR; the TCRdb copy retains only in-frame clones and omits some. This sample carries under 60,000 clones, over 85% of them seen once, and the ten largest clones take about a quarter. This clonotype was obtained from a woman aged 45-60 years with head and neck cancer. Sequenced: PBMCs.

The CDR3 coding sequence is TGTGCCAGCAGCTCTCCGGGACAGAGGAACACTGAAGCTTTCTTT. This translates into CASSSPGQRNTEAFF. This sequence joins TRBV7-2 and TRBJ1-1; 7 bases line up with TRBD1. CDR1 is SGHTA, CDR2 FQGNSA, per germline. The J segment lost 1 base and the V segment lost 4 bases, leaving 6 bases of the junction unmatched. This CDR3 has 15 amino acids. The full variable domain, completed using reference TRBV7-2 and TRBJ1-1, is GAGVSQSPSNKVTEKGKDVELRCDPISGHTALYWYRQSLGQGLEFLIYFQGNSAPDKSGLPSDRFSAERTGGSVSTLTIQRTQQEDSAVYLCASSSPGQRNTEAFFGQGTRLTVV.